This TCR beta chain was retrieved from a study of blood T cell repertoires in COVID-19. Across the whole study: The study drew acute and convalescent COVID-19 samples from the United States, Italy and Spain. T cells, B-cell-depleted T cells, or PBMCs supplied cDNA or gDNA.

Per the study methods: Reference gene primer amplification gave estimated nucleated cell counts. TCRdb keeps only in-frame clones here, not all; method: immunoSEQ multiplex PCR. That table furnishes V, J and clone size, whereas the DNA furnished D and trimming. The sample records 55,000 to 75,000 clones, around 88% being singletons. The sequencing input was peripheral blood. The source of this sequence is a human donor in a cohort sampled during active COVID-19.

This chain's CDR3 is CASSPSVSTDTQYF. CDR3 bases: TGTGCCAGCAGTCCTAGCGTGAGCACAGATACGCAGTATTTT. The chain couples TRBV2 to TRBJ2-3; maybe TRBD2 (6 bases). V was shortened by 5 bases and J by 0 bases, with 9 bases between the two germline ends. Germline CDR1 and CDR2: SNHLY and FYNNEI. The CDR3 is 14 residues long.